The sequence of this T cell receptor (beta chain) was determined in a study of blood T cell repertoires in COVID-19. Study-level background: PBMCs, B-cell-depleted T cells, or T cells were the source of the cDNA or gDNA that made up the material.

In the original analysis: Estimates of nucleated cell counts were drawn from the amplification of reference gene primers. The assay was immunoSEQ multiplex PCR, and TCRdb's table has in-frame clones only and misses some. V and J calls and clone size are given by that table; D and trimming were obtained from the DNA. The data hold some 70,000 clones, with approximately 80% observed a single time. Germline V CDR1 and CDR2: MNHEY, SMNVEV (reference sequence). CDR3 length: 14 amino acids. Trimming shortened V by 6 bases and J by 2 bases, and 14 bases separated the two germline ends. V and J are TRBV27 and TRBJ2-7, with D tentatively TRBD1 (6 bases). The receptor comes from a woman between 50 and 59 years old with acute or convalescent COVID-19. The sequenced material came from peripheral blood. Here the CDR3 DNA reads TGTGCCAGCAGCCGCGCACAGGGAGCCTACGAGCAGTACTTC. Translating it yields CASSRAQGAYEQYF.